This T cell receptor (beta chain) was documented in a study of T cells after posttransplantation cyclophosphamide. Findings and caveats of the study: Donor-recipient repertoire similarity was low at 1-2 months, rising over year one. Tissue-infiltrating T cells from skin or gut overlapped little with blood T cells.

Profiled with immunoSEQ multiplex PCR; TCRdb holds only in-frame clones, not every one. The repertoire shows some 40,000 clones, none seen only once; the top ten take approximately 6.3%. Trimming left V 4 bases short and J 0 bases short, with 14 bases between. CDR3 size: 16 residues. Germline CDR1 reads SGDLS; CDR2 reads YYNGEE. This clone was counted ten times or more. Its antigen is undetermined. The chain links TRBV9 to TRBJ1-3, with D possibly being TRBD1 (6 bases). Sequenced material: PBMCs. This sequence originates from a man between 25 and 39 years old in good health and a related stem cell transplant donor. The DNA for the CDR3 is TGTGCCAGCAGCCCCCGACAGGTTGTCTCTGGAAACACCATATATTTT. Encoded protein: CASSPRQVVSGNTIYF.